The clone carrying this T cell receptor beta chain came up once. Its antigen remains unknown. This sample is drawn from a study of blood T cells in healthy people across ages. Study outcomes and limitations: As naive T cell percentage varied, TCR beta diversity correlated strongly with it.

Using a J-beta primer mix together with a sample-barcoded 5' primer, a second PCR was run for about 6 to 11 cycles. From the 5' RACE reads, TCRdb called clonotypes with MiXCR, one entry per CDR3 protein. The table shows over a million distinct CDR3 sequences, with 45% occurring only once. Trimming removed 0 bases at V and 0 bases at J, with 17 bases between. The CDR3 is 18 amino acids. Germline V gene sequence: CDR1 SGHAT, CDR2 FQNNGV. The sequence was obtained from a woman between 55 and 75 years old in good health. Sample: blood. The chain recombines TRBV11-2 with TRBJ1-2; TRBD1 is a possible D gene (6 bases). DNA of the CDR3: TGTGCCAGCAGCTTAGATACCCGCGACAGGACAGCTAACTATGGCTACACCTTC. Residues: CASSLDTRDRTANYGYTF.